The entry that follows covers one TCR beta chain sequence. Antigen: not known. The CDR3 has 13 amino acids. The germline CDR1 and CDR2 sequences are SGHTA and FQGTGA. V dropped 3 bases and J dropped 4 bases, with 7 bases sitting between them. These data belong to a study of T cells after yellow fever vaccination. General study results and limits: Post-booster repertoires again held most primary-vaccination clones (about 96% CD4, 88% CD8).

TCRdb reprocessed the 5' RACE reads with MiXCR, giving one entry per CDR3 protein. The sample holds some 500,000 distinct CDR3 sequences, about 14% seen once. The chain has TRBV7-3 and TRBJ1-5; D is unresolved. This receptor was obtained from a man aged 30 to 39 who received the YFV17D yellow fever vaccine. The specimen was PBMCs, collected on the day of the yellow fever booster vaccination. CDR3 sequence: CASSFSINQPQHF. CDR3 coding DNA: TGTGCCAGCAGCTTCAGCATAAATCAGCCCCAGCATTTT.